This T cell receptor (beta chain) was obtained from a study of beta chain features in type 1 diabetes. The CDR3 runs 15 residues. Trimming took 1 base from V and 3 from J, leaving 10 bases between them. Germline V gene data show CDR1 as LNHDA and CDR2 as SQIVND (reference sequence). All of the isolated RNA was reverse transcribed, so expressed TCRB transcripts were sequenced. Using immunoSEQ multiplex PCR, the repertoire was profiled, and TCRdb retains in-frame clones only, with some absent. The sample carries 400,000 to 600,000 clones, 25% to 35% recorded once. Sequencing was done on a sample of naive CD4+ T cells from blood. This chain links TRBV19 with TRBJ2-4; no definite D call. The receptor comes from a man aged 18 to 35 in good health. The CDR3 loop reads CASSIGPMDKNIQYF. DNA of the CDR3: TGTGCCAGTAGTATAGGGCCGATGGACAAAAACATTCAGTACTTC.